The T cell receptor (beta chain) under discussion was sequenced for a study of CD8 T cells in Susac syndrome. The RNA input was roughly 0.45 to 1 ug, and it was reverse transcribed with random hexamers. TCR beta CDR3 was amplified by immunoSEQ multiplex PCR. This amplification extended across 54 Vbeta and 13 Jbeta segments. TCRdb recomputed calls from the immunoSEQ multiplex PCR reads with MiXCR, one row per CDR3 protein. The profile covers about 210,000 distinct CDR3 sequences, with under 95% appearing a single time and 0.1% taken by the ten largest. The germline CDR1 and CDR2 sequences are LNHDA and SQIVND (reference sequence). The CDR3 consists of 14 residues. V lost 0 bases and J 4 bases, leaving 10 bases between the germline ends. Sequencing targeted TCR beta in blood CD8+ and CD4+ T cells. FACS was used to enrich TEMRA cells, whereas the CD8+ and CD4+ T cells were obtained by negative isolation.

Specimen: CD4+ T cells from PBMCs. The receptor's source is a human donor in good health. The rearrangement links TRBV19 to TRBJ2-7, with D perhaps matching TRBD1 or TRBD2 (5 bases each). DNA of the CDR3: TGTGCCAGTAGTATAGAGGGGACCCCTTACGAGCAGTACTTC. Amino acid sequence: CASSIEGTPYEQYF.